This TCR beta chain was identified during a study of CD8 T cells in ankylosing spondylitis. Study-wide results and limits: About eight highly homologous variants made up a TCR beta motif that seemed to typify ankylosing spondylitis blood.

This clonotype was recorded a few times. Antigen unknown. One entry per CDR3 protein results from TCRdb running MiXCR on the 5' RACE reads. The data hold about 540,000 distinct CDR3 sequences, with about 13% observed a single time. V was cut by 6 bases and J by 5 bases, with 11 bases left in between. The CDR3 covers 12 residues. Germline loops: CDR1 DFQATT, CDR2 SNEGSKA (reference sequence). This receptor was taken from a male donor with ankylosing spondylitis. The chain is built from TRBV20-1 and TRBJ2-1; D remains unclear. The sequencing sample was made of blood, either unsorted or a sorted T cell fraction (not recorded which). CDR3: CSATDLDNEQFF. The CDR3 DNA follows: TGCAGTGCGACCGACTTGGACAATGAGCAGTTCTTC.